One sample yielded the 28 T cell receptor beta chains listed below, sequenced in a study of blood T cells in healthy people across ages. A sample-barcoded 5' primer and a J-beta primer mix were used in a second PCR of about 6 to 11 cycles. MiXCR was run by TCRdb on the 5' RACE reads, yielding one entry per CDR3 protein. The sample holds 950,000 to 1,200,000 distinct CDR3 sequences; around two fifths are singletons and the top ten take around 14%. The sample taken for sequencing was blood. The receptors come from a man younger than 30 in good health.

The chain recombines TRBV2 with TRBJ2-3, with TRBD2 identical over 7 bases. CDR1 SNHLY and CDR2 FYNNEI come from the germline V gene. After removal of 7 bases from V and 5 bases from J, the junction contained 6 bases not matched to a gene. The CDR3 is 13 residues long. CDR3 sequence (DNA): TGTGCCAGCACCAGCGGGGAGGGAGATACGCAGTATTTT. Translating gives CASTSGEGDTQYF.

On this clonotype: A much larger clone differs from this one at a single base, so this may be a read error. The chain combines TRBV12-3 or TRBV12-4 with TRBJ2-3; D not certain. The CDR3 spans 14 residues. V was cut by 6 bases and J by 6 bases, with 16 bases left in between. This chain's CDR3 is CASRPHHPGDTQYF. CDR3 DNA sequence: TGTGCCAGCAGGCCCCATCACCCCGGGGATACGCAGTATTTT.

In this sample, this clonotype turned up a few times. The chain carries TRBV9 and TRBJ1-4; 7 bases are shared with TRBD1. Unmatched junction bases numbered 5, after V lost 3 bases and J lost 0 bases. Germline assignment: CDR1 SGDLS and CDR2 YYNGEE. CDR3 length: 16 residues. CDR3 loop: CASSASGGTTNEKLFF. The CDR3 DNA follows: TGTGCCAGCAGCGCCTCAGGGGGGACAACTAATGAAAAACTGTTTTTT.

This clonotype was seen ten or more times. The V and J genes are TRBV27 and TRBJ2-1, with 8 bases that match TRBD1. The V gene end was trimmed by 9 bases and the J gene end by 7 bases; junction bases not matched to a gene: 8. Germline V gene lookup returns CDR1 MNHEY and CDR2 SMNVEV (reference sequence). The CDR3 has 13 amino acids. CDR3 bases: TGTGCCAGTCAGGGGGCAATGGAAAATGAGCAGTTCTTC. Amino acid sequence: CASQGAMENEQFF.

This clonotype came up a few times. The chain uses TRBV29-1 and TRBJ2-2; tentatively, D is TRBD2 (6 bases). The CDR3 is 14 amino acids. The germline V and J ends were trimmed by 7 bases and 1 base, with 13 bases remaining between them. Germline-derived CDR1 and CDR2 are SQVTM and ANQGSEA. The CDR3 protein is CSGARGMNTGELFF. In nucleotides, the CDR3 is TGCAGCGGCGCCCGGGGGATGAACACCGGGGAGCTGTTTTTT.

This chain connects TRBV21-1 to TRBJ2-7; the table's TRBD2 call for D was not verified on the DNA. TRBV21-1 is a documented pseudogene. The CDR3 has 14 amino acids. The CDR3 DNA is TGTGCCAGCAGCCGCTACCGCATCTCCTACGAGCAGTACTTC. Its translation is CASSRYRISYEQYF.

The chain joins TRBV10-3 to TRBJ2-5; D is unclear. Per germline, CDR1 ENHRY and CDR2 SYGVKD. The CDR3 length is 16 residues. Trimming stripped 0 bases from V and 0 bases from J, with 11 bases between. The CDR3 protein is CAISESIYRNQETQYF. The CDR3 nucleotides are TGTGCCATCAGTGAGTCGATCTACAGAAACCAAGAGACCCAGTACTTC.

With regard to this clonotype: A much larger clone differs from this one at a single base, so this may be a read error. This sequence joins TRBV20-1 and TRBJ1-2; possibly TRBD1 for D (6 bases). The CDR3 loop spans 16 amino acids. Trimming took 4 bases from V and 6 from J, leaving 24 bases between them. Per germline, CDR1 DFQATT and CDR2 SNEGSKA (reference sequence). The CDR3 DNA reads as TGCAGTGCTATCCTCTATAGAGAGGCAGGGGACCATGGCTACACCTTC. Encoded protein: CSAILYREAGDHGYTF.

The genes are TRBV7-9 and TRBJ1-1, with 8 bases fitting TRBD1. V gave up 6 bases and J gave up 0 bases; unmatched junction bases: 9. The CDR3 contains 16 residues. Germline CDR1 reads SEHNR; CDR2 reads FQNEAQ (reference sequence). CDR3 DNA: TGTGCCAGCAGGATCACAGGGGGGAGCTTGAACACTGAAGCTTTCTTT. Protein product: CASRITGGSLNTEAFF.

This chain links TRBV28 with TRBJ2-2, with unresolved D. CDR1 is MDHEN, CDR2 SYDVKM, per germline. This CDR3 region has 14 residues. V dropped 6 bases and J dropped 1 base, with 9 bases sitting between them. CDR3 protein: CASRPRQNTGELFF. For the CDR3, the DNA is TGTGCCAGCAGACCCCGACAGAACACCGGGGAGCTGTTTTTT. The full variable domain, in which reference TRBV28 and TRBJ2-2 provide the parts outside the CDR3, is DVKVTQSSRYLVKRTGEKVFLECVQDMDHENMFWYRQDPGLGLRLIYFSYDVKMKEKGDIPEGYSVSREKKERFSLILESASTNQTSMYLCASRPRQNTGELFFGEGSRLTVL.

The chain has TRBV21-1 and TRBJ1-2; the table's TRBD1 call for D was not verified on the DNA. TRBV21-1 counts as a pseudogene. The CDR3 length is 14 residues. This CDR3 is CASSYPRGRIGYTF. In DNA, the CDR3 is TGTGCCAGCAGCTATCCCCGGGGGCGGATTGGCTACACCTTC.

The chain carries TRBV20-1 and TRBJ2-1; D might be TRBD2 (7 bases). This CDR3 contains 15 residues. Germline values: CDR1 DFQATT, CDR2 SNEGSKA (reference sequence). V lost 6 bases to trimming and J lost 3 bases, with 18 bases between them. CDR3 region: CSAPVGGGLYNEQFF. DNA of the CDR3: TGCAGTGCCCCCGTTGGCGGGGGCCTCTACAATGAGCAGTTCTTC.

This chain connects TRBV20-1 to TRBJ1-2, with 7 positions matching TRBD1. Per germline, CDR1 DFQATT and CDR2 SNEGSKA (reference sequence). The CDR3 spans 16 residues. J lost 3 bases, V lost 1 base, and 11 bases had no gene match. For the CDR3, the DNA is TGCAGTGCTAGAGTGACAGGGATGCCCATCGACTATGGCTACACCTTC. Residues: CSARVTGMPIDYGYTF.

This clonotype showed up just a few times. The rearrangement links TRBV9 to TRBJ2-3; 12 bases align to TRBD1. The V and J ends lost 3 bases and 6 bases, in that order; junction bases with no gene match: 5. There are 15 residues in the CDR3. Germline CDR1 is SGDLS and CDR2 is YYNGEE. The CDR3 is CASSDRDRGLDTQYF. As DNA, the CDR3 is TGTGCCAGCAGCGACCGGGACAGGGGGCTGGATACGCAGTATTTT.

This chain joins TRBV7-9 and TRBJ2-7; D may be TRBD1 or TRBD2 (6 bases each). This CDR3 region has 17 residues. Trimming cost V 7 bases and J 3 bases, with 25 bases left between them. Germline CDR1 SEHNR, CDR2 FQNEAQ (reference sequence). Written as DNA, the CDR3 is TGTGCCAGCAATACTGACCGGGGGCGAGGACTACTCTACGAGCAGTACTTC. It specifies CASNTDRGRGLLYEQYF.

The V call is TRBV20-1, the J call TRBJ1-2; D possibly corresponds to TRBD1 (5 bases). This CDR3 comprises 15 residues. V lost 0 bases and J 5 bases, leaving 16 bases between the germline ends. The germline CDR1 and CDR2 sequences are DFQATT and SNEGSKA (reference sequence). The CDR3 loop reads CSARDRGDMVYGYTF. CDR3 DNA: TGCAGTGCTAGAGATCGGGGGGATATGGTGTATGGCTACACCTTC.

This clonotype was counted only a few times. J is TRBJ2-1 and V is TRBV2; D is unresolved. Judging by the DNA end, TRBJ2-7 fits better; the J call may be wrong. Germline-derived CDR1 and CDR2 are SNHLY and FYNNEI. This CDR3 region has 16 residues. The CDR3 region has the DNA TGTGCCAGCAGTCCGGAGAGTCACAGCTCCTACAATGAGCAGTACTTC. Translation gives CASSPESHSSYNEQYF.

This clonotype was counted between two and nine times. J is TRBJ2-5 and V is TRBV20-1, with 9 nucleotides matching TRBD2. This CDR3 is 17 amino acids long. CDR1 and CDR2 from the germline V gene are DFQATT and SNEGSKA (reference sequence). Unmatched junction bases numbered 11, after V lost 0 bases and J lost 3 bases. The chain's CDR3 is CSARDLGLAGPEETQYF. As DNA, the CDR3 is TGCAGTGCTAGAGATTTAGGTCTAGCGGGGCCTGAAGAGACCCAGTACTTC.

CDR3 region: CASSKRAPYEQYF. CDR3 in DNA: TGTGCCAGCAGTAAGAGGGCGCCATACGAGCAGTACTTC. The chain is built from TRBV28 and TRBJ2-5; weak D call: TRBD2 (5 bases). The better agreement between TRBJ2-7 and the DNA end casts doubt on the J call. The CDR3 contains 13 residues. The V gene's germline CDR1 is MDHEN and CDR2 SYDVKM.

This clonotype has more than one count but fewer than ten. The rearrangement links TRBV12-3 or TRBV12-4 to TRBJ2-1; 7 nucleotides match TRBD1. V trimming: 4 bases; J trimming: 5 bases; junction bases outside the gene matches: 8. The CDR3 runs to 15 residues. DNA for the CDR3: TGTGCCAGCAGTTCCCACGGGACAGCCGACAATGAGCAGTTCTTC. Amino acids: CASSSHGTADNEQFF.

The V call is TRBV7-2, the J call TRBJ2-7; D is undetermined. This CDR3 is 13 amino acids long. Per the germline V gene, CDR1 is SGHTA and CDR2 is FQGNSA. Trimming pared 4 bases from V and 2 bases from J, leaving 9 bases between. CDR3 coding DNA: TGTGCCAGCAGCTCAGCCTTAGCCTACGAGCAGTACTTC. This sequence encodes CASSSALAYEQYF.

This chain connects TRBV12-5 to TRBJ2-2; 10 bases are shared with TRBD1. Germline V gives CDR1 LGHNT, CDR2 FRNRAP. V was clipped by 2 bases and J by 3 bases; unmatched bases: 6. This CDR3 is 17 amino acids long. The CDR3 DNA is TGTGCTAGTGGTTTGTACACAGGGACAGGGGACACCGGGGAGCTGTTTTTT. It translates to CASGLYTGTGDTGELFF.

V gene TRBV6-2 or TRBV6-3 combines with J gene TRBJ2-1; 11 nucleotides match TRBD2. CDR3 length: 15 amino acids. V gave up 1 base and J gave up 9 bases; unmatched junction bases: 5. Germline V gives CDR1 MNHEY, CDR2 SVGEGT. The CDR3 nucleotides are TGTGCCAGCAGTTACTACGGACTAGCGGGTGTTGAGCAGTTCTTC. It translates to CASSYYGLAGVEQFF.

There are a few counts of this clonotype. This chain links TRBV6-1 with TRBJ1-1, with D maybe TRBD1 (5 bases). V lost 4 bases and J lost 6, with 12 bases in between. Looked up from germline, CDR1 is MNHNS and CDR2 is SASEGT. CDR3 length equals 13 residues. The DNA of the CDR3 is TGTGCCAGCAGTGTGGGACCGTGGTCTGAAGCTTTCTTT. Translating gives CASSVGPWSEAFF.

The rearrangement links TRBV3-1 to TRBJ2-1, with 9 bases lining up with TRBD2. There are 16 residues in the CDR3. Germline V CDR1 and CDR2: LGHDT, YNNKEL (reference sequence). Unmatched junction bases numbered 9, after V lost 8 bases and J lost 1 base. The CDR3 here is CASALALAGSYNEQFF. As DNA, the CDR3 is TGTGCCAGCGCACTTGCGCTAGCGGGGTCCTACAATGAGCAGTTCTTC.

This clonotype occurred a few times. This sequence joins TRBV6-2 or TRBV6-3 and TRBJ1-6; 9 bases match TRBD1. Germline loops: CDR1 MNHEY, CDR2 SVGEGT. This CDR3 is 15 amino acids long. V shed 6 bases and J 8 bases; nucleotides not matched to a gene: 8. CDR3 in DNA: TGTGCCAGCAGCACTCCCGGGACAGGGTATTCACCCCTCCACTTT. Its protein is CASSTPGTGYSPLHF.

The rearrangement links TRBV7-9 to TRBJ1-1, with no clear D. CDR1 and CDR2 from the germline V gene are SEHNR and FQNEAQ (reference sequence). Between the trimmed V and J ends, which lost 3 bases and 4 bases, there was a span of 9 bases. The CDR3 runs 13 residues. CDR3 in amino acids: CASSFRTSTEAFF. CDR3 bases: TGTGCCAGCAGCTTTAGGACTAGCACTGAAGCTTTCTTT.

The chain employs TRBV19 and TRBJ1-2; D remains unclear. Per germline, CDR1 LNHDA and CDR2 SQIVND (reference sequence). Trimming took off 3 bases at V and 8 bases at J, with 7 bases between the two ends. CDR3 size: 11 residues. The CDR3 loop reads CASSIGWGYTF. As DNA, the CDR3 is TGTGCCAGTAGTATCGGATGGGGCTACACCTTC.